One and the same sample provided the 7 T cell receptor beta chains below, sequenced in a study of blood T cells in healthy people across ages (dated by TCRdb to between 2015 and 2017). Library construction relied on 5' RACE. Sequenced on an Illumina HiSeq 2500. A second PCR of about 7 to 12 cycles was run with a J-beta primer mix and a sample-barcoded 5' primer. The public reads were reanalyzed by TCRdb: fastp trimming at Q25, MiXCR alignment, in-frame beta chains only. CDR3 protein sequences are deduplicated, and each keeps its most common genes and DNA. This sample has more than 700,000 distinct CDR3 sequences in its table, and about 46% of those were observed once. Of the sample, about a sixth falls within the top ten clones. The sequenced sample consisted of blood. The source of these receptors is a man aged 80 or over in good health.

This clonotype was counted at least ten times. J is TRBJ2-1 and V is TRBV7-6; 12 bases agree with TRBD2. V gave up 5 bases and J gave up 8 bases; unmatched junction bases: 4. The CDR3 totals 14 residues. Germline V lookup: CDR1 SGHVS, CDR2 FNYEAQ. In DNA, the CDR3 is TGTGCCAGCAGCGCTAGCGGGAGGGAGCATGAGCAGTTCTTC. As protein: CASSASGREHEQFF.

This clonotype came up a few times. The chain recombines TRBV12-3 or TRBV12-4 with TRBJ2-3; D may be TRBD1 (5 bases). The V gene lost 3 bases and the J gene lost 2 bases, with 6 bases spanning the gap. The CDR3 extends over 13 amino acids. CDR3 residues: CASSFGHTDTQYF. CDR3 nucleotides: TGTGCCAGCAGTTTCGGACACACAGATACGCAGTATTTT.

This clonotype was observed a handful of times. CDR3 protein: CASSYRENFGETQYF. Here the CDR3 DNA reads TGTGCCAGCAGCTACCGAGAGAACTTTGGAGAGACCCAGTACTTC. This chain connects TRBV7-9 to TRBJ2-5, with D uncertain. This CDR3 has 15 amino acids. Trimming shortened V by 4 bases and J by 4 bases, and 16 bases separated the two germline ends. CDR1 is SEHNR and CDR2 is FQNEAQ in the germline V gene (reference sequence).

This clonotype has a handful of counts. The DNA for the CDR3 is TGTGCCAGCAGTATAGGGGACAATGAGCAGTTCTTC. As protein: CASSIGDNEQFF. The J gene is TRBJ2-1, the V gene TRBV6-5; possible D gene TRBD1, 5 bases. This CDR3 is built from 12 residues. Germline assignment: CDR1 MNHEY and CDR2 SVGAGI. The V and J ends lost 5 bases and 5 bases respectively, with 7 bases between them.

This chain connects TRBV2 to TRBJ1-4; no definite D call. CDR1 and CDR2 from the germline V gene are SNHLY and FYNNEI. There are 14 residues in the CDR3. V lost 2 bases, J lost 7 bases, and 11 bases lay in between. The CDR3 nucleotides read TGTGCCAGCAGTGAACGAGGTTTTGCTGAAAAACTGTTTTTT. Its protein product is CASSERGFAEKLFF.

The chain has TRBV10-3 and TRBJ2-5; D is ambiguous. This CDR3 is 13 amino acids long. Per the germline V gene, CDR1 is ENHRY and CDR2 is SYGVKD. With 7 bases removed from V and 0 bases from J, the gap between germline ends came to 9 bases. The CDR3: CAINNQNQETQYF. The CDR3 DNA reads as TGTGCCATCAACAACCAAAACCAAGAGACCCAGTACTTC.

The chain carries TRBV12-3 or TRBV12-4 and TRBJ2-7; possibly TRBD1 for D (5 bases). This CDR3 contains 14 residues. Trimming stripped 6 bases from V and 4 bases from J, with 16 bases between. The CDR3 loop reads CASRGPLHRYEQYF. Here the CDR3 DNA reads TGTGCCAGCAGGGGGCCACTACACCGATACGAGCAGTACTTC.